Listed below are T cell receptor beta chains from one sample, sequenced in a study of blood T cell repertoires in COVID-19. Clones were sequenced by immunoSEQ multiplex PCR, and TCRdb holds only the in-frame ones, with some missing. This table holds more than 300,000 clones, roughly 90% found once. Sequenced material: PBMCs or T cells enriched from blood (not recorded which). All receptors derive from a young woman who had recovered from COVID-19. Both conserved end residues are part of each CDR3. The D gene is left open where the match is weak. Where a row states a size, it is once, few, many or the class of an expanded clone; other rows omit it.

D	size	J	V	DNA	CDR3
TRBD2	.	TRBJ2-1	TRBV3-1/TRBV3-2	TGTGCCAGCAGCCAAGAAACTAGCGGGAGCTATGAGCAGTTCTTC	CASSQETSGSYEQFF
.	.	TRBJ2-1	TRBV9	TGTGCCAGCAGCGTACACGGGCTAGCGAACAGGTATGAGCAGTTCTTC	CASSVHGLANRYEQFF
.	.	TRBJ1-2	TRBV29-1	TGCAGCGTTGAAGCCCTCTACTATGGCTACACCTTC	CSVEALYYGYTF
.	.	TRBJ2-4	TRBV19	TGTGCCAGTAGCCAGGGAACCAAAAACATTCAGTACTTC	CASSQGTKNIQYF
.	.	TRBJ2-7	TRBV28	TGTGCCAGCAGCAAGGACAGCTACGAGCAGTACTTC	CASSKDSYEQYF
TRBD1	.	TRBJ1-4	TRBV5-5	TGTGCCAGCAGCTTGCATCGGACAGGGGGCTCTGAAAAACTGTTTTTT	CASSLHRTGGSEKLFF
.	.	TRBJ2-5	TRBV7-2	TGTGCCAGCAGCTTTTACGGACAGCAAGAGACCCAGTACTTC	CASSFYGQQETQYF
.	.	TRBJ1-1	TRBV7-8	TGTGCCAGCAGCCACGGGGGGGGTTTGGAAGCTTTCTTT	CASSHGGGLEAFF
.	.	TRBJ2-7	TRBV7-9	TGTGCCACCTATAACCCTGGCTACGAGCAGTACTTC	CATYNPGYEQYF
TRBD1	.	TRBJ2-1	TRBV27	TGTGCCAGCAGTTTAGCAGGGGGCAGGGAGCAGTTCTTC	CASSLAGGREQFF
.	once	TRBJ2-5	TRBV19	TGTGCCAGTAGTGTCAGGGGACATCAAGAGACCCAGTACTTC	CASSVRGHQETQYF
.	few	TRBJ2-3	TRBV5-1	TGCGCCAGCAGCTTGCAGACAGGTGCTCGCACAGATACGCAGTATTTT	CASSLQTGARTDTQYF
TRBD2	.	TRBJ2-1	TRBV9	TGTGCCAGCAGCGTAGAGGGACTAGCGAACAATGAGCAGTTCTTC	CASSVEGLANNEQFF
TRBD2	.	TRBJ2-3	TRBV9	TGTGCCAGCAGCGATGGGACTAGCGGGGGGGCGGCAGATACGCAGTATTTT	CASSDGTSGGAADTQYF
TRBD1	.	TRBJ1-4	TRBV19	TGTGCCAGTAGTTCACAGGGGAGGTACGAGGAAAAACTGTTTTTT	CASSSQGRYEEKLFF
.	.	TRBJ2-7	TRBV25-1	TGTGCCAGCAGTGAATACGGTGGGGGGAATTACGAGCAGTACTTC	CASSEYGGGNYEQYF
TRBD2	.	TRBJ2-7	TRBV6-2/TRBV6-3	TGTGCCAGCAGTTACTTAGCGGGAGGAGGGACGTACGAGCAGTACTTC	CASSYLAGGGTYEQYF
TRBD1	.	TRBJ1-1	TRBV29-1	TGCATATTTACCGGGACAGATAACACTGAAGCTTTCTTT	CIFTGTDNTEAFF
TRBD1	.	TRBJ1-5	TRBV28	TGTGCCAGCAGTCGTCCCGGGACAGGGTCTGGCGGCAATCAGCCCCAGCATTTT	CASSRPGTGSGGNQPQHF
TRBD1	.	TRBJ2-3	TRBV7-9	TGTGCCAGCAGCATGAGGACAGGGCTAAATACGCAGTATTTT	CASSMRTGLNTQYF
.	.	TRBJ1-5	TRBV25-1	TGTGCCACCAGTCCCCCTATTCGGTTACCCCAGCATTTT	CATSPPIRLPQHF
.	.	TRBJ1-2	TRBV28	TGTGCCAGCAGTTTGGGGCAGATCTATGGCTACACCTTC	CASSLGQIYGYTF
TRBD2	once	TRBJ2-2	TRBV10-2	TGCGCCAGCAGACCCGGACTAGCGGGAGGACAACAGAACACCGGGGAGCTGTTTTTT	CASRPGLAGGQQNTGELFF
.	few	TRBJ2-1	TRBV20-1	TGCAGTGCTAGGCGGAATGAGCAGTTCTTC	CSARRNEQFF
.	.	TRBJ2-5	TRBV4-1	TGCGCCAGCAGCCAAGTGGTAGCGATAGAGACCCAGTACTTC	CASSQVVAIETQYF
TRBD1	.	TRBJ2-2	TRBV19	TGTGCCAGCACAGGGGGCCTGGGAATTACCGGGGAGCTGTTTTTT	CASTGGLGITGELFF
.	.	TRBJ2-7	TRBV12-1	TGTGCCAGCAGCCAACAGGGGGTCTACGAGCAGTACTTC	CASSQQGVYEQYF
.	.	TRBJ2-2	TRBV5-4	TGTGCCAGCAGCTCCGCCGGGAGTGACACCGGGGAGCTGTTTTTT	CASSSAGSDTGELFF
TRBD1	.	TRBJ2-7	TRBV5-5	TGTGCCAGCAGCATAGGACAGGGGGTGGACGAGCAGTACTTC	CASSIGQGVDEQYF
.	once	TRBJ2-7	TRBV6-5	TGTGCCAGCAGTTACTCGAGCACTACCCTCTCCTACGAGCAGTACTTC	CASSYSSTTLSYEQYF
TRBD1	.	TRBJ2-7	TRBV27	TGTGCCAGCAGCTGGGGGCCGACAGGGTCCACCTACGAGCAGTACTTC	CASSWGPTGSTYEQYF
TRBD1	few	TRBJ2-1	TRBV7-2	TGTGCCAGCAGCTTACAGGGGGCGCCCAATGAGCAGTTCTTC	CASSLQGAPNEQFF
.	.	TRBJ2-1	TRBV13	TGTGCCAGCAGCTTAACGAGGAGATCCTACAATGAGCAGTTCTTC	CASSLTRRSYNEQFF
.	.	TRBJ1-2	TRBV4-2	TGTGCCAGCAGCCAAGTGGTTGGCGGGGGTGGGGGCTACACCTTC	CASSQVVGGGGGYTF
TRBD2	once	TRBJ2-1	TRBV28	TGTGCCAGCAGCTGGGGGGGGTCGAAGGATGAGCAGTTCTTC	CASSWGGSKDEQFF
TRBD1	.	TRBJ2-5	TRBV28	TGTGCCAGCAACCCGACAGGGACCGGAGAGACCCAGTACTTC	CASNPTGTGETQYF
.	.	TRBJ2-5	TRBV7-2	TGTGCCAGCAGCTTCTTCGGGAGCCAGTACTTC	CASSFFGSQYF
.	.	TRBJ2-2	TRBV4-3	TGCGCCAGCAGCCAAGAAACGGGGAACACCGGGGAGCTGTTTTTT	CASSQETGNTGELFF
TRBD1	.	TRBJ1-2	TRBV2	TGTGCCAGCAGAACAGGGGGCGCCGATGGCTACACCTTC	CASRTGGADGYTF
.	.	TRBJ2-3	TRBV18	TGTGCCAGCTCACCACCGGGGCTGGGTGGCACAGATACGCAGTATTTT	CASSPPGLGGTDTQYF
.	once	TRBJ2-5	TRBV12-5	TGTGCTAGTGGTCAAACCCAGGGAGGAGGGCAAGAGACCCAGTACTTC	CASGQTQGGGQETQYF
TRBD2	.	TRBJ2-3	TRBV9	TGTGCCAGCAGCCCGAGCGGGGGGGCCGGAGATACGCAGTATTTT	CASSPSGGAGDTQYF
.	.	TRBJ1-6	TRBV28	TGTGCCAGCTCCCTAGATGGAGTCTCAGCCCATTCACCCCTCCACTTT	CASSLDGVSAHSPLHF
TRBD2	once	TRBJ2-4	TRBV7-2	TGTGCCAGCAGCCCGGGGGGGCTAGCCAAAAACATTCAGTACTTC	CASSPGGLAKNIQYF
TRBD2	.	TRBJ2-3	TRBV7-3	TGTGCCAGCAGCGTCTCCTCCGGGACTAGCGGGACGGGTACGCAGTATTTT	CASSVSSGTSGTGTQYF
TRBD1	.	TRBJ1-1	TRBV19	TGTGCCAGTACCCTTGGGAGGGACAGGGTTCAAGCTTTCTTT	CASTLGRDRVQAFF
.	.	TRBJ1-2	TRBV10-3	TGTGCCATCAGTGAAGGGTCAGGGGTCGGCTACACCTTC	CAISEGSGVGYTF
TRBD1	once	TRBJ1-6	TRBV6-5	TGTGCCAGCAGAGGGGACAGGCTAAATTCACCCCTCCACTTT	CASRGDRLNSPLHF
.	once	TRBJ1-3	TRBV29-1	TGCAGCGTGCGACTATCTGGAAACACCATATATTTT	CSVRLSGNTIYF
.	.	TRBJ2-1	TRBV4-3	TGCGCCAGCAGCCAAGAGGCGGGAAATTACAATGAGCAGTTCTTC	CASSQEAGNYNEQFF
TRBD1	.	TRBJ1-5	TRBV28	TGTGCCAGCAGTTTATACCGGGACAGGGGTCAGCCCCAGCATTTT	CASSLYRDRGQPQHF
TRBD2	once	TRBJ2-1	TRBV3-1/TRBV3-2	TGTGCCAGCAGCCGGATCGGACTAGTCTCCTACAATGAGCAGTTCTTC	CASSRIGLVSYNEQFF
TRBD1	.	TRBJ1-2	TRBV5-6	TGTGCCAGCAGTTATTGGGACAGGACCATCTATGGCTACACCTTC	CASSYWDRTIYGYTF
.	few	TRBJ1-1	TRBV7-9	TGTGCCAGCAGCTTAAGGGAGGGGACATTCACTGAAGCTTTCTTT	CASSLREGTFTEAFF
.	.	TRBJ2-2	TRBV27	TGTGCCAGCAGTTGGGCGGGCACCGGGGAGCTGTTTTTT	CASSWAGTGELFF
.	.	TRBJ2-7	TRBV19	TGTGCCAGTAGTATAGATGTGGCCTTTTACGAGCAGTACTTC	CASSIDVAFYEQYF
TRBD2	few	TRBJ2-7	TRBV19	TGTGCCAGTAGTCGGACTAGCCTCTACGAGCAGTACTTC	CASSRTSLYEQYF